The rows below give T cell receptor beta chains drawn from one sample of a study of metastatic and nonmetastatic thyroid tumors. TCRdb reassembled clones from the PCR reads with MiXCR. The data hold 20,000 to 25,000 clones, with roughly 22% observed a single time. Material for sequencing was blood. The receptors were gathered from a female donor with papillary thyroid cancer or a benign thyroid nodule (not recorded which). Some clones in this sample may be carry-over from other donors' samples. Each CDR3 is given with its conserved first and last residue. The D gene is left open where the match is weak. Clone size is given for some rows only: seen once, a few or many times, or a class if the clone is expanded.

clone_size	j_call	v_call	d_call	cdr3_nt	cdr3_aa
-	TRBJ2-2	TRBV5-4	TRBD2	TGTGCCAGCAGTTGGGGGGGGGCCGGGGAGCTGTTTTTT	CASSWGGAGELFF
many	TRBJ2-3	TRBV20-1	TRBD2	TGCAGTGGACTAGCGGGGTCCAGGAATACGCAGTATTTT	CSGLAGSRNTQYF
few	TRBJ2-3	TRBV25-1	-	TGTTCCAGCAGTGAAAGGGGGAGGGCATGGGATACGCAGTATTTT	CSSSERGRAWDTQYF
many	TRBJ2-3	TRBV5-1	-	TGCGCCAGCAGCTTGGAGGCAACAGATACGCAGTATTTT	CASSLEATDTQYF
-	TRBJ2-1	TRBV28	-	TGTGCCAGCAGTTTTAGCAGTAACAATGAGCAGTTCTTC	CASSFSSNNEQFF
-	TRBJ2-6	TRBV6-5	-	TGTGCCAGCAGTTACCTTGGTCCTCCTGGGGCCAACGTCCTGACTTTC	CASSYLGPPGANVLTF
-	TRBJ1-1	TRBV2	-	TGTGCCAGCATTGCGGGGAACACTGAATCTTTCTTT	CASIAGNTESFF
few	TRBJ2-7	TRBV11-2	TRBD2	TGTGCCAGCAGCTTACTAGCGGGAGGTACCTACGAGCAGTACTTC	CASSLLAGGTYEQYF
many	TRBJ1-1	TRBV18	-	TGTGCCAGCTCACCTGCGGAGAACACTGAAGCTTTCTTT	CASSPAENTEAFF
many	TRBJ2-1	TRBV19	-	TGTGCCAGTAGTATCTCGTATTTTATTGGTGAGGAGCAGTTCTTC	CASSISYFIGEEQFF
-	TRBJ2-3	TRBV9	TRBD2	TGTGCCAGCAGCGTAGTTAGCGGGAGCACAGATACGCAGTATTTT	CASSVVSGSTDTQYF
few	TRBJ2-6	TRBV6-1	TRBD1	TGTGCCAGCAGTGGAGGGACAGCTGGGGCCAACGTCCTGACTTTC	CASSGGTAGANVLTF
many	TRBJ2-1	TRBV15	TRBD1	TGTGCCACCAGCATAGTGGACAGGGGTTTGGGTGAGCAGTTCTTC	CATSIVDRGLGEQFF
-	TRBJ1-2	TRBV12-3/TRBV12-4	TRBD1	TGTGCCAGCAGTTTAGTGGACAGGAGAGGCTATGGCTACACCTTC	CASSLVDRRGYGYTF
few	TRBJ2-1	TRBV6-2/TRBV6-3	TRBD2	TGTCCCAGCAGCAGGTGGGCTAGCGGGATCGGGGGCAATGAGCAGTTCTTC	CPSSRWASGIGGNEQFF
many	TRBJ2-3	TRBV2	TRBD2	TGTGCCAGCAGCACTAGCGGGAGAACAGATACGCAGTATTTT	CASSTSGRTDTQYF
few	TRBJ2-3	TRBV5-1	-	TGCGCCAGCAGCCCCGGGGGCTTGACAGATACGCAGTATTTT	CASSPGGLTDTQYF
-	TRBJ2-7	TRBV5-5	-	TGTGCCAGCAGCTTGGAAGCAGCACTCTCCTACGAGCAGTACTTC	CASSLEAALSYEQYF
medium-sized	TRBJ1-3	TRBV6-2/TRBV6-3	-	TGTGCCAGCAGTGAGGACAGCCTTCTTGAGGGAAACACCATATATTTT	CASSEDSLLEGNTIYF
many	TRBJ2-6	TRBV29-1	-	TGCAGCGTTGACACAAGGGCCGGGGCCAACGTCCTGACTTTC	CSVDTRAGANVLTF
medium-sized	TRBJ1-2	TRBV6-1	-	TGTGCCAGCAGTGATATTTCAGGGGCCTCTGGCTACACCTTC	CASSDISGASGYTF
medium-sized	TRBJ2-7	TRBV6-1	TRBD2	TGTGCCAGCAGCCCCGTAGCGGGAGGGTCCTACGAGCAGTACTTC	CASSPVAGGSYEQYF
many	TRBJ2-3	TRBV20-1	TRBD2	TGCAGTGCTAGAGTAGGACTAGCGGGAGATACGCAGTATTTT	CSARVGLAGDTQYF
few	TRBJ1-2	TRBV6-1	TRBD1	TGTGCCAGCAGCCGGGGACAGGGTGGCGACTATGGCTACACCTTC	CASSRGQGGDYGYTF